The source of this TCR beta chain is a study of cytomegalovirus exposure and HLA in healthy donors. The study, taken as a whole, reports: Presence/absence analyses treated sequencing depth as roughly uniform across donors.

V was shortened by 4 bases and J by 0 bases, with 16 bases between the two germline ends. Germline V gene data show CDR1 as SGHNT and CDR2 as YYREEE (reference sequence). The CDR3 has 17 residues. This PCR relied on a set of 60 Vbeta primers and 13 Jbeta primers. Libraries were prepared by immunoSEQ multiplex PCR; TCRdb keeps only in-frame clonotypes and omits some of them. The sample has approximately 100,000 clones; the top ten hold 0.55% to 0.6%. As regards this clone: Its antigen is not known.

The receptor was derived from a man aged 50-59 years in good health and CMV-seronegative. The V call is TRBV5-4, the J call TRBJ1-4, with D unclear. The sequenced material came from PBMCs. The chain's CDR3 is CASSPLPGSATNEKLFF. CDR3 coding DNA: TGTGCCAGCAGCCCCCTTCCGGGGAGTGCAACTAATGAAAAACTGTTTTTT.